The 12 T cell receptor beta chains given below trace back to one sample, sequenced in a study of blood T cells in healthy people across ages. Combining a sample-barcoded 5' primer with a J-beta primer mix, a second PCR ran for about 7 to 12 cycles. TCRdb reanalysed the 5' RACE reads using MiXCR and keeps one entry per CDR3 protein. The table shows around 800,000 distinct CDR3 sequences, with approximately 24% occurring only once. The data were also submitted as part of a second study, on T cells of mothers and their children.

Specimen: blood. Receptor source: a boy younger than 18 in good health.

The rearrangement uses TRBV9 and TRBJ2-1, with TRBD1 matching 7 bases. Unmatched junction bases numbered 11, after V lost 7 bases and J lost 7 bases. The V gene's germline CDR1 is SGDLS and CDR2 YYNGEE. The CDR3 is 14 amino acids. The CDR3 coding sequence is TGTGCCAGCGGCCAGAGGGGGCAAGTGAATGAGCAGTTCTTC. Its protein is CASGQRGQVNEQFF.

This clonotype was detected a few times. The chain combines TRBV7-6 with TRBJ2-5; 9 bases match TRBD1. The CDR3 covers 15 residues. The V gene's germline CDR1 is SGHVS and CDR2 FNYEAQ. The trim removed 5 bases at V and 2 bases at J, leaving 6 bases unmatched. CDR3 loop: CASSQRTGEQETQYF. The CDR3 DNA is TGTGCCAGCAGCCAACGGACAGGGGAGCAAGAGACCCAGTACTTC.

The CDR3 DNA reads TGTGCCAGCAGTAATGGGTGGTCCGAAGCTTTCTTT. This sequence encodes CASSNGWSEAFF. J is TRBJ1-1 and V is TRBV3-1; D is unclear. V dropped 6 bases and J dropped 8 bases, with 13 bases sitting between them. The CDR3 is made up of 12 amino acids. The germline V gene has CDR1 LGHDT and CDR2 YNNKEL (reference sequence).

This clonotype was detected only a few times. The chain uses TRBV10-3 and TRBJ2-1, with 7 bases that match TRBD1. The end of the DNA aligns better with TRBJ2-7, so the J call may be wrong. The germline gives CDR1 ENHRY, CDR2 SYGVKD. The CDR3 spans 15 residues. For the CDR3, the DNA is TGTGCCATCAGTGAGACCGGGACAGACTCCTACGAGCAGTACTTC. It codes for CAISETGTDSYEQYF.

V gene TRBV12-3 or TRBV12-4 combines with J gene TRBJ2-7; TRBD1 or TRBD2 may be the D gene (5 bases each). The CDR3 spans 11 residues. The germline V and J ends were trimmed by 6 bases and 10 bases, with 13 bases remaining between them. This CDR3 reads CASSRDGPQYF. Here the CDR3 DNA reads TGTGCCAGCAGCCGGGACGGACCTCAGTACTTC.

The genes are TRBV20-1 and TRBJ2-1; TRBD2 agrees at 9 bases. V was pared by 3 bases and J by 8 bases, with 11 bases of the junction left unmatched. This CDR3 spans 15 amino acids. Germline V CDR1 and CDR2: DFQATT, SNEGSKA (reference sequence). CDR3 nucleotide sequence: TGCAGTGCTAGCCCCTTGGCGGGGGGGCGGGATGAGCAGTTCTTC. This sequence encodes CSASPLAGGRDEQFF.

This clonotype showed up just a few times. CDR3 amino acids: CASSSVGGSSYNEQFF. In nucleotides, the CDR3 is TGTGCCAGCAGCTCAGTGGGGGGGAGCTCCTACAATGAGCAGTTCTTC. This chain uses TRBV4-2 with TRBJ2-1, with TRBD2 matching 7 bases. The junction had 7 bases not matched to a gene; V was cut back by 5 bases and J by 0 bases. The CDR3 consists of 16 residues. Germline CDR1 reads LGHNA; CDR2 reads YNFKEQ.

This clonotype was counted a few times. The chain recombines TRBV6-1 with TRBJ2-5; D may match TRBD1 or TRBD2 (5 bases each). The DNA matches TRBJ2-7 better at its end, which makes the J call doubtful. This CDR3 is built from 15 residues. CDR1 and CDR2 from the germline V gene are MNHNS and SASEGT. Written as DNA, the CDR3 is TGTGCCAGCAGTGAATACTCCGGGGCCTTCTACGAGCAGTACTTC. Protein sequence: CASSEYSGAFYEQYF.

The chain is built from TRBV24-1 and TRBJ2-5; D gene uncertain. The CDR3 spans 15 residues. Germline CDR1 is KGHDR and CDR2 is SFDVKD. The V end was cut by 3 bases, the J end by 4 bases, with 14 bases between. The CDR3 spells CATSDSGKLRETQYF. The CDR3 DNA reads as TGTGCCACCAGTGATAGTGGTAAGCTTCGAGAGACCCAGTACTTC.

The V call is TRBV7-9, the J call TRBJ2-5, with a weak D call TRBD1 (6 bases). The V gene lost 3 bases and the J gene lost 1 base, with 12 bases spanning the gap. There are 15 residues in the CDR3. Per germline, CDR1 SEHNR and CDR2 FQNEAQ (reference sequence). CDR3 loop: CASSFAGQSQETQYF. Here the CDR3 DNA reads TGTGCCAGCAGCTTTGCTGGACAGTCCCAAGAGACCCAGTACTTC.

The J gene is TRBJ1-2, the V gene TRBV4-1; 7 bases map to TRBD1. V lost 0 bases to trimming and J lost 1 base; unmatched junction nucleotides: 8. Looked up from germline, CDR1 is MGHRA and CDR2 is YSYEKL. The CDR3 extends over 17 amino acids. In DNA form, the CDR3 reads TGCGCCAGCAGCCAAGAGGCCGGGACAGCTCTTAACTATGGCTACACCTTC. This codes for CASSQEAGTALNYGYTF.

The chain recombines TRBV28 with TRBJ2-5; D is perhaps TRBD1 or TRBD2 (5 bases each). Matching the DNA end better, TRBJ2-1 makes the J call doubtful. The CDR3 covers 16 residues. Germline values: CDR1 MDHEN, CDR2 SYDVKM. The DNA for the CDR3 is TGTGCCAGCAGTTCGGGGCCCCTAGGCTCTTACAATGAGCAGTTCTTC. This gives the protein CASSSGPLGSYNEQFF.